The 25 T cell receptor beta chains listed next were all sequenced from one sample in a study of cytotoxic CD8 clonotypes in ibrutinib-treated CLL (dated by TCRdb to the early 2020s). Libraries were prepared through the immunoSEQ multiplex PCR assay. Drawn from immuneACCESS, this table holds only the in-frame rearrangements with V and J called that TCRdb kept. Clones are partly lost; checked studies trace under half to an unresolved V gene and leave the rest unexplained. This sample is represented by 100,000 or so clones; 55% to 75% of them were singletons. More than 35% of the sample comes from the top ten. The time point label, as the study defines it: around 2 years on ibrutinib. Specimen: PBMCs, collected after 24 months of ibrutinib treatment. These receptors all stem from a human donor with chronic lymphocytic leukemia.

This chain joins TRBV30 and TRBJ1-2, with 10 bases that match TRBD1. Germline-derived CDR1 and CDR2 are GTSNPN and SVGIG (reference sequence). The CDR3 consists of 14 residues. Trimming cost V 2 bases and J 3 bases; bases outside gene matches: 3. The CDR3 spells CAWSRDRGDYGYTF. Here the CDR3 DNA reads TGTGCCTGGAGTCGGGACAGGGGTGACTATGGCTACACCTTC.

The gene calls are TRBV30 and TRBJ1-1; D not resolved. The germline gives CDR1 GTSNPN, CDR2 SVGIG (reference sequence). The V gene lost 4 bases and the J gene lost 4 bases, with 16 bases spanning the gap. This CDR3 contains 14 residues. In DNA form, the CDR3 reads TGTGCCTGGACTGGCCGCTCCTCCGCCACTGAAGCTTTCTTT. Translated: CAWTGRSSATEAFF.

The V gene is TRBV5-6, the J gene TRBJ1-1; the D gene is possibly TRBD1 (5 bases). CDR1 SGHDT and CDR2 YYEEEE come from the germline V gene. Trimming removed 5 bases from V and 1 base from J, with 15 bases in between. CDR3 length equals 15 residues. As DNA, the CDR3 is TGTGCCAGCAGACCGACACAGGCCCCGAACACTGAAGCTTTCTTT. Protein product: CASRPTQAPNTEAFF. Full variable domain (outside the CDR3, taken from reference TRBV5-6 and TRBJ1-1): DAGVTQSPTHLIKTRGQQVTLRCSPKSGHDTVSWYQQALGQGPQFIFQYYEEEERQRGNFPDRFSGHQFPNYSSELNVNALLLGDSALYLCASRPTQAPNTEAFFGQGTRLTVV.

This clone was counted a few times. This chain joins TRBV28 and TRBJ1-5, with D uncertain. V was shortened by 5 bases and J by 2 bases, with 7 bases between the two germline ends. CDR1 is MDHEN and CDR2 is SYDVKM in the germline V gene. The CDR3 totals 13 residues. CDR3 in amino acids: CASSRRGNQPQHF. CDR3 DNA: TGTGCCAGCAGTCGCCGAGGCAATCAGCCCCAGCATTTT.

The V call is TRBV18, the J call TRBJ2-7; D is ambiguous. Trimming shortened V by 3 bases and J by 6 bases, and 12 bases separated the two germline ends. The length of the CDR3 is 13 residues. Germline V gene lookup returns CDR1 KGHSH and CDR2 LQKENI. DNA for the CDR3: TGTGCCAGCTCACCGAGCCAGCTGGTCGAGCAGTACTTC. It specifies CASSPSQLVEQYF.

The chain combines TRBV4-1 with TRBJ2-7, with D perhaps matching TRBD1 or TRBD2 (5 bases each). Germline CDR1 reads MGHRA; CDR2 reads YSYEKL. The CDR3 loop spans 16 amino acids. With 1 base removed from V and 3 bases from J, the gap between germline ends came to 16 bases. The CDR3 nucleotides read TGCGCCAGCAGCCAAGCCGGGGCAGGGAAAGGCTACGAGCAGTACTTC. Translating it yields CASSQAGAGKGYEQYF.

This chain uses TRBV6-5 with TRBJ1-3; D is possibly TRBD1 (5 bases). The CDR3 spans 14 residues. Trimming left V 5 bases short and J 0 bases short, with 8 bases between. The germline gives CDR1 MNHEY, CDR2 SVGAGI. The DNA for the CDR3 is TGTGCCAGCAGTAGGCAGGGCTCTGGAAACACCATATATTTT. This gives the protein CASSRQGSGNTIYF.

The genes are TRBV9 and TRBJ2-2, with 7 bases identical to TRBD2. Per the germline V gene, CDR1 is SGDLS and CDR2 is YYNGEE. CDR3 length: 15 residues. The V gene end was trimmed by 6 bases and the J gene end by 2 bases; junction bases not matched to a gene: 7. The CDR3 loop is CASTDPGLNTGELFF. The CDR3 DNA reads as TGTGCCAGCACAGACCCGGGACTAAACACCGGGGAGCTGTTTTTT.

The chain recombines TRBV5-1 with TRBJ1-3; 7 bases align to TRBD1. V shed 0 bases and J 3 bases; nucleotides not matched to a gene: 6. Germline CDR1 reads SGHRS; CDR2 reads YFSETQ. This CDR3 region has 16 residues. CDR3 in amino acids: CASSLAMTGSGNTIYF. The DNA of the CDR3 is TGCGCCAGCAGCTTGGCCATGACAGGGAGTGGAAACACCATATATTTT.

This sequence joins TRBV6-5 and TRBJ1-1, with a tentative D call TRBD1 (6 bases). Germline values: CDR1 MNHEY, CDR2 SVGAGI. The V end lost 6 bases, the J end lost 0 bases, and 11 bases lay between the germline ends. The CDR3 spans 14 residues. CDR3 DNA: TGTGCCAGCAGAGACAGGTCTCTGAACACTGAAGCTTTCTTT. This codes for CASRDRSLNTEAFF.

This rearrangement joins TRBV25-1 to TRBJ2-3, with TRBD1 matching over 11 bases. The CDR3 totals 18 residues. Looked up from germline, CDR1 is MGHDK and CDR2 is SYGVNS. Trimming removed 4 bases from V and 2 bases from J; junction bases left unmatched: 11. CDR3 nucleotides: TGTGCCAGCAGTGCCACTCCGGGACAGGGGGTCCCCACAGATACGCAGTATTTT. This encodes CASSATPGQGVPTDTQYF.

This clone was picked up a small number of times. This rearrangement joins TRBV10-2 to TRBJ2-3, with a weak D call TRBD2 (5 bases). The CDR3 runs 14 residues. V was pared by 3 bases and J by 4 bases, with 11 bases between. CDR1 and CDR2 (germline): WSHSY, SAAADI. CDR3 residues: CASSEGLQPDTQYF. CDR3 coding DNA: TGCGCCAGCAGTGAAGGACTCCAGCCAGATACGCAGTATTTT.

The gene calls are TRBV9 and TRBJ2-1, with unresolved D. Trimming left V 0 bases short and J 3 bases short, with 7 bases between. Germline-derived CDR1 and CDR2 are SGDLS and YYNGEE. The CDR3 spans 14 residues. CDR3 region: CASSVVTVYNEQFF. For the CDR3, the DNA is TGTGCCAGCAGCGTAGTAACGGTCTACAATGAGCAGTTCTTC.

The V call is TRBV15, the J call TRBJ1-2, with TRBD1 matching over 10 bases. This CDR3 has 15 residues. Germline-derived CDR1 and CDR2 are LNHNV and YYDKDF (reference sequence). J lost 5 bases, V lost 1 base, and 4 bases had no gene match. CDR3 bases: TGTGCCACCAGCAGAGGAGGGACAGGGGCATATGGCTACACCTTC. This gives the protein CATSRGGTGAYGYTF.

V usage is TRBV23-1 and J usage is TRBJ2-1, with 7 bases lining up with TRBD1. TRBV23-1 is identified as an open reading frame with a role that is uncertain. Losses at the gene ends were 6 bases for V and 7 bases for J; bases not matched to a gene: 9. CDR3 length equals 14 residues. This chain's CDR3 is CASRETGINNEQFF. The CDR3 region has the DNA TGCGCCAGCAGGGAGACAGGGATAAATAATGAGCAGTTCTTC.

This chain uses TRBV5-6 with TRBJ2-2; the match to TRBD1 covers 9 bases. There are 15 residues in the CDR3. Per germline, CDR1 SGHDT and CDR2 YYEEEE. V lost 4 bases and J lost 5; bases outside the gene matches: 6. This CDR3 is CASSPTGGRTGELFF. CDR3 DNA sequence: TGTGCCAGCAGCCCGACAGGGGGAAGGACCGGGGAGCTGTTTTTT.

The sample holds a few counts of this clone. V usage is TRBV11-3 and J usage is TRBJ2-1; D ambiguous. The CDR3 is 11 residues long. Germline CDR1 reads SGHNT; CDR2 reads YENEEA. V was shortened by 4 bases and J by 3 bases, with 1 base between the two germline ends. The CDR3: CASSYYNEQFF. DNA for the CDR3: TGTGCCAGCAGCTACTACAATGAGCAGTTCTTC.

This clone was detected a few times. This chain connects TRBV5-1 to TRBJ2-7, with D possibly TRBD2 on 5 matching bases. Trimming shortened V by 0 bases and J by 11 bases, and 12 bases separated the two germline ends. The CDR3 sequence is 12 residues long. Germline V gene data show CDR1 as SGHRS and CDR2 as YFSETQ. The CDR3 DNA reads as TGCGCCAGCAGCTTGGCTACGCAGAGGGAGTACTTC. Translated: CASSLATQREYF.

The genes are TRBV7-2 and TRBJ2-7; tentatively, D is TRBD1 (5 bases). Germline-derived CDR1 and CDR2 are SGHTA and FQGNSA. V lost 6 bases to trimming and J lost 1 base, with 16 bases between them. CDR3 length: 15 amino acids. The CDR3: CASRRTSRGSYEQYF. In DNA, the CDR3 is TGTGCCAGCAGGCGGACATCCCGAGGTTCCTACGAGCAGTACTTC.

This chain uses TRBV18 with TRBJ2-3; D gene unclear. This CDR3 has 14 residues. Germline V gene sequence: CDR1 KGHSH, CDR2 LQKENI. With 3 bases removed from V and 0 bases from J, the gap between germline ends came to 7 bases. DNA of the CDR3: TGTGCCAGCTCACCGTATCCAAGCACAGATACGCAGTATTTT. Translated: CASSPYPSTDTQYF.

This rearrangement joins TRBV15 to TRBJ2-1; 8 bases are shared with TRBD2. V lost 8 bases and J lost 5; bases outside the gene matches: 5. The CDR3 contains 13 residues. Germline V lookup: CDR1 LNHNV, CDR2 YYDKDF (reference sequence). CDR3 amino acids: CATDSGTHNEQFF. CDR3 DNA: TGTGCCACCGATAGCGGGACTCACAATGAGCAGTTCTTC.

V gene TRBV14 combines with J gene TRBJ1-1; D is unresolved. Trimming took off 3 bases at V and 1 base at J, with 6 bases between the two ends. This CDR3 has 13 amino acids. Germline CDR1 SGHDN, CDR2 FVKESK. CDR3 DNA: TGTGCCAGCAGCCAGCAGGCGAACACTGAAGCTTTCTTT. Encoded protein: CASSQQANTEAFF.

This clone came up a few times. The chain uses TRBV7-8 and TRBJ2-1; the D is unclear. V lost 2 bases and J 5 bases, leaving 16 bases between the germline ends. Germline V gene data show CDR1 as SGHVS and CDR2 as FQNEAQ. This CDR3 has 16 residues. CDR3: CASSLSWFGIHNEQFF. The DNA of the CDR3 is TGTGCCAGCAGCTTAAGTTGGTTCGGTATTCACAATGAGCAGTTCTTC.

In its sample, this clone was seen a few times. This chain joins TRBV19 and TRBJ1-2, with 8 bases fitting TRBD1. The V and J ends lost 5 bases and 5 bases, in that order; junction bases with no gene match: 7. Per the germline V gene, CDR1 is LNHDA and CDR2 is SQIVND (reference sequence). The CDR3 runs 14 residues. CDR3 nucleotides: TGTGCCAGTAGTCCCGGACAGGGCCCTTATGGCTACACCTTC. Translating gives CASSPGQGPYGYTF.

This chain joins TRBV30 and TRBJ1-3; 7 bases map to TRBD1. V lost 3 bases to trimming and J lost 2 bases; unmatched junction nucleotides: 4. The CDR3 spans 14 residues. The germline V gene has CDR1 GTSNPN and CDR2 SVGIG (reference sequence). This chain's CDR3 is CAWRRGTAGNTIYF. For the CDR3, the DNA is TGTGCCTGGAGGCGAGGGACAGCTGGAAACACCATATATTTT.